These 23 T cell receptor beta chains share one sample of origin, sequenced in a study of blood T cell repertoires in COVID-19. The table came from immunoSEQ multiplex PCR; TCRdb's copy has only in-frame clones and leaves some out. Here the sample spans approximately 300,000 clones, under 85% being singletons. The sequenced sample was peripheral blood. All receptors come from a human donor with COVID-19, enrolled during active disease. The donor label of this sample is uncertain.

The V and J genes are TRBV7-3 and TRBJ2-7; maybe TRBD1 (6 bases). Trimming left V 4 bases short and J 6 bases short, with 13 bases between. This CDR3 is built from 13 residues. Germline CDR1 is SGHTA and CDR2 is FQGTGA. CDR3 sequence reads: CASSSQGLGEQYF. DNA for the CDR3: TGTGCCAGCAGCTCACAGGGTCTCGGCGAGCAGTACTTC.

V is TRBV5-1 and J is TRBJ2-1; 7 bases agree with TRBD2. CDR3 length: 15 amino acids. Trimming took 4 bases from V and 5 from J; bases not matched to a gene: 9. In germline, CDR1 is SGHRS, CDR2 YFSETQ. The CDR3 reads CASSPVAGSNNEQFF. The CDR3 DNA sequence: TGCGCCAGCAGCCCCGTAGCGGGTAGTAACAATGAGCAGTTCTTC. Looking up the rest from reference TRBV5-1 and TRBJ2-1 gives the full variable domain: KAGVTQTPRYLIKTRGQQVTLSCSPISGHRSVSWYQQTPGQGLQFLFEYFSETQRNKGNFPGRFSGRQFSNSRSEMNVSTLELGDSALYLCASSPVAGSNNEQFFGPGTRLTVL.

The chain employs TRBV5-4 and TRBJ1-2; tentative D call: TRBD1 (6 bases). CDR1 is SGHNT, CDR2 YYREEE, per germline (reference sequence). Trimming pared 3 bases from V and 2 bases from J, leaving 11 bases between. The CDR3 runs 14 residues. This chain's CDR3 is CASSSTGTNYGYTF. The CDR3 bases are TGTGCCAGCAGCTCCACCGGGACAAACTATGGCTACACCTTC.

The chain uses TRBV15 and TRBJ1-1, with D uncertain. Trimming took 1 base from V and 7 from J, leaving 7 bases between them. The CDR3 covers 12 residues. The germline V gene has CDR1 LNHNV and CDR2 YYDKDF (reference sequence). CDR3 sequence reads: CATSRGQDEAFF. For the CDR3, the DNA is TGTGCCACCAGCAGAGGGCAGGATGAAGCTTTCTTT.

The V gene is TRBV9, the J gene TRBJ1-1; possibly TRBD1 for D (6 bases). V was cut by 4 bases and J by 6 bases, with 19 bases left in between. The CDR3 extends over 15 amino acids. Germline V CDR1 and CDR2: SGDLS, YYNGEE. The CDR3 nucleotides read TGTGCCAGCAGCCCGGTCGGGGACATATTGTCTGAAGCTTTCTTT. This sequence encodes CASSPVGDILSEAFF.

This sequence joins TRBV3-1 (or the pseudogene TRBV3-2) and TRBJ2-3, with TRBD2 identical over 8 bases. From germline, CDR1 is LGHDT and CDR2 YNNKEL (reference sequence). The CDR3 sequence is 18 residues long. Losses at the gene ends were 0 bases for V and 2 bases for J; bases not matched to a gene: 10. CDR3 in amino acids: CASSQEGESGGYTDTQYF. CDR3 sequence (DNA): TGTGCCAGCAGCCAAGAGGGAGAGAGCGGGGGATACACAGATACGCAGTATTTT.

The rearrangement links TRBV30 to TRBJ2-3; 8 nucleotides match TRBD2. J lost 0 bases, V lost 6 bases, and 2 bases had no gene match. Germline V gives CDR1 GTSNPN, CDR2 SVGIG (reference sequence). The CDR3 is made up of 13 amino acids. The DNA for the CDR3 is TGTGCCTGTAGCGGGACTAGCACAGATACGCAGTATTTT. The encoded protein is CACSGTSTDTQYF.

The chain uses TRBV5-1 and TRBJ2-7, with TRBD1 matching over 8 bases. This CDR3 is 15 amino acids long. V shed 1 base, J shed 6 bases, and the junction held 9 bases outside the gene matches. Germline V gives CDR1 SGHRS, CDR2 YFSETQ. The CDR3 loop is CASSLPGQAPIEQYF. The CDR3 nucleotides read TGCGCCAGCAGCTTGCCGGGACAGGCCCCCATCGAGCAGTACTTC.

This clone has a handful of counts. The chain joins TRBV2 to TRBJ1-2, with TRBD1 identical over 8 bases. The CDR3 consists of 14 residues. J gave up 7 bases and V 4 bases, and 8 bases lay outside the gene matches. Germline values: CDR1 SNHLY, CDR2 FYNNEI. This CDR3 is CASSGDIQGAGYTF. The CDR3 nucleotides read TGTGCCAGCAGTGGGGACATCCAGGGGGCTGGCTACACCTTC.

This clone was counted a few times. The chain joins TRBV3-1 (or the pseudogene TRBV3-2) to TRBJ1-1, with D hard to call. Germline V lookup: CDR1 LGHDT, CDR2 YNNKEL (reference sequence). There are 14 residues in the CDR3. Trimming shortened V by 6 bases and J by 0 bases, and 11 bases separated the two germline ends. CDR3 DNA sequence: TGTGCCAGCAGTTTCGGAGCATTGAACACTGAAGCTTTCTTT. Translation gives CASSFGALNTEAFF.

V and J are TRBV9 and TRBJ2-2; TRBD2 matches at 7 bases. The CDR3 totals 16 residues. With 4 bases clipped from V and 2 bases from J, the junction kept 8 bases outside the gene matches. Germline V gene sequence: CDR1 SGDLS, CDR2 YYNGEE. The CDR3 DNA reads as TGTGCCAGCAGCATAGGGCCTAGCGGCAACACCGGGGAGCTGTTTTTT. Translating it yields CASSIGPSGNTGELFF. Looking up the rest from reference TRBV9 and TRBJ2-2 gives the full variable domain: DSGVTQTPKHLITATGQRVTLRCSPRSGDLSVYWYQQSLDQGLQFLIQYYNGEERAKGNILERFSAQQFPDLHSELNLSSLELGDSALYFCASSIGPSGNTGELFFGEGSRLTVL.

The chain's CDR3 is CASSLDRGTEAFF. The CDR3 DNA is TGTGCCAGCAGCCTTGACAGGGGGACTGAAGCTTTCTTT. The rearrangement joins TRBV14 to TRBJ1-1, with 9 bases lining up with TRBD1. The CDR3 sequence is 13 residues long. Germline V lookup: CDR1 SGHDN, CDR2 FVKESK. V dropped 4 bases and J dropped 5; count of bases not matched to a gene: 2.

The chain employs TRBV19 and TRBJ1-1; maybe TRBD1 (5 bases). With 6 bases removed from V and 5 bases from J, the gap between germline ends came to 10 bases. The germline CDR1 and CDR2 sequences are LNHDA and SQIVND (reference sequence). The CDR3 sequence is 12 residues long. CDR3 bases: TGTGCCAGTAGCGGGGGGGGAACTGAAGCTTTCTTT. Its translation is CASSGGGTEAFF.

Of note for this clone: The junction differs from germline at one of its ends, possibly a read error. This chain links TRBV6-1 with TRBJ1-4, with a tentative D call TRBD1 (6 bases). Germline CDR1 MNHNS, CDR2 SASEGT. The CDR3 is 13 residues long. The CDR3 nucleotides read TGTGCCAGCAGTGACAACACAGTCCGGGACACCAATTTT. It translates to CASSDNTVRDTNF.

The gene calls are TRBV28 and TRBJ1-4; a weak D match, TRBD1 (5 bases). Per the germline V gene, CDR1 is MDHEN and CDR2 is SYDVKM. V was trimmed by 6 bases and J by 7 bases, leaving 15 bases between them. CDR3 length: 14 amino acids. This CDR3 is CASSPQGWGEKLFF. The CDR3 DNA is TGTGCCAGCAGCCCGCAGGGATGGGGTGAAAAACTGTTTTTT.

The V gene is TRBV5-1, the J gene TRBJ2-1; 7 nucleotides align to TRBD2. Germline V lookup: CDR1 SGHRS, CDR2 YFSETQ. The length of the CDR3 is 19 residues. Unmatched junction bases numbered 18, after V lost 4 bases and J lost 2 bases. CDR3 DNA sequence: TGCGCCAGCAGCCCGGCCCCCAACAGGCGGGAGACTCCCTACAATGAGCAGTTCTTC. Amino acids: CASSPAPNRRETPYNEQFF.

The table lists this clone with a few counts. One end of the junction varies from germline; a read error may be responsible. This rearrangement joins TRBV28 to TRBJ1-4, with D unclear. Germline V lookup: CDR1 MDHEN, CDR2 SYDVKM. The CDR3 sequence is 16 residues long. The CDR3 here is CASSAQLRPHNENLFF. The CDR3 nucleotides read TGTGCCAGCAGTGCCCAACTACGTCCCCATAATGAAAATCTGTTTTTT.

This chain uses TRBV29-1 with TRBJ2-5, with TRBD2 matching 7 bases. CDR1 SQVTM and CDR2 ANQGSEA come from the germline V gene. This CDR3 comprises 15 residues. The J segment lost 2 bases and the V segment lost 6 bases, leaving 12 bases of the junction unmatched. For the CDR3, the DNA is TGCAGCGTGGACCTTCCACCGGGAGGTCAAGAGACCCAGTACTTC. Translation gives CSVDLPPGGQETQYF.

The V and J genes are TRBV5-1 and TRBJ2-1; 9 positions match TRBD2. This CDR3 region has 17 residues. V was clipped by 0 bases and J by 4 bases; unmatched bases: 8. The germline CDR1 and CDR2 sequences are SGHRS and YFSETQ. CDR3: CASSLEASGVGYNEQFF. Here the CDR3 DNA reads TGCGCCAGCAGCTTGGAGGCTAGCGGGGTGGGGTACAATGAGCAGTTCTTC. The complete variable domain, with remaining parts taken from reference TRBV5-1 and TRBJ2-1, reads KAGVTQTPRYLIKTRGQQVTLSCSPISGHRSVSWYQQTPGQGLQFLFEYFSETQRNKGNFPGRFSGRQFSNSRSEMNVSTLELGDSALYLCASSLEASGVGYNEQFFGPGTRLTVL.

The J gene is TRBJ2-2, the V gene TRBV19, with D perhaps matching TRBD1 (6 bases). This CDR3 is built from 13 residues. CDR1 LNHDA and CDR2 SQIVND come from the germline V gene (reference sequence). Trimming cost V 6 bases and J 4 bases, with 9 bases left between them. The CDR3 reads CASRTGPTGELFF. The DNA of the CDR3 is TGTGCCAGTAGGACAGGACCCACCGGGGAGCTGTTTTTT. Full variable domain (remainder filled in from reference TRBV19 and TRBJ2-2): DGGITQSPKYLFRKEGQNVTLSCEQNLNHDAMYWYRQDPGQGLRLIYYSQIVNDFQKGDIAEGYSVSREKKESFPLTVTSAQKNPTAFYLCASRTGPTGELFFGEGSRLTVL.

V is TRBV27 and J is TRBJ2-1, with D maybe TRBD2 (5 bases). CDR3 length: 20 residues. V lost 0 bases to trimming and J lost 1 base, with 22 bases between them. Germline V gives CDR1 MNHEY, CDR2 SMNVEV (reference sequence). The CDR3 is CASSLSPPGLTTPSYNEQFF. The CDR3 DNA reads TGTGCCAGCAGTTTATCACCCCCCGGATTGACTACGCCATCCTACAATGAGCAGTTCTTC.

As to this clone: The sample holds other DNA sequences that translate to the same CDR3. V usage is TRBV6-2 or TRBV6-3 and J usage is TRBJ1-2; possible D gene TRBD1, 6 bases. Trimming stripped 2 bases from V and 2 bases from J, with 9 bases between. The CDR3 has 14 amino acids. CDR1 and CDR2 from the germline V gene are MNHEY and SVGEGT. The CDR3 DNA sequence: TGTGCCAGCAGTTACGGGGGGGCAAACTATGGCTACACCTTC. Translation: CASSYGGANYGYTF.

V usage is TRBV4-3 and J usage is TRBJ2-1; maybe TRBD1 (5 bases). The germline gives CDR1 LGHNA, CDR2 YSLEER. The germline V and J ends were trimmed by 0 bases and 6 bases, with 15 bases remaining between them. The CDR3 is made up of 16 amino acids. The CDR3 protein is CASSQEPGSIINEQFF. The CDR3 DNA sequence: TGCGCCAGCAGCCAAGAGCCAGGGTCTATTATCAATGAGCAGTTCTTC.